This T cell receptor (beta chain) was observed in a study of persistence of HIV-infected CD4 T cells. Study at large: Donors were ART-treated; their CMV- and Gag-responding CD4+ T cells were isolated. Study findings and constraints: Antigen-responding cells were enriched for degenerate expanded CDR3beta sequences.

The immunoSEQ assay was version 4, run in survey mode. Sequencing used immunoSEQ multiplex PCR; TCRdb keeps in-frame clones, though not all of them. The sample includes 50,000 to 65,000 clones, about 77% of them seen just once. The stimulus was an HIV-1 Gag 15-mer peptide pool, 0.85 to 1 ug/peptide/mL. CD40L-negative CD69-negative CD45RO-high memory CD4+ T cells were sorted as populations depleted of antigen-responding cells. Suppressive ART was started during chronic HIV-1 infection in these adults. Inclusion required CMV-positive serology and CD4+ counts above 400 cells/uL. Comment on this clone: As yet, its antigen is unknown.

This CDR3 is built from 13 residues. The V end was cut by 6 bases, the J end by 7 bases, with 12 bases between. This chain uses TRBV12-3 or TRBV12-4 with TRBJ2-2; perhaps TRBD1 as D (6 bases). The material sequenced was CD4+ T cells sorted from PBMCs after roughly 18-hour stimulation, taken from a patient who received antiretroviral therapy. The source of this sequence is an adult man with HIV who was CMV-seropositive. The CDR3 here is CASRQQGYGELFF. For the CDR3, the DNA is TGTGCCAGCAGGCAGCAGGGGTACGGGGAGCTGTTTTTT.